Shown below are 18 T cell receptor beta chains from a single sample sequenced in a study of a mutant IDH1 vaccine in newly diagnosed glioma. Time point in this sample: week 47, end of study. The content of each vaccine dose was 300 ug of mutant IDH1 20-mer peptide, and topical imiquimod accompanied it. Their target antigens are unknown. The table came from immunoSEQ multiplex PCR; TCRdb's copy has only in-frame clones and leaves some out. The sample has over 30,000 clones; about nine tenths are singletons. The sequenced sample was PBMCs, obtained from a glioma patient whose treatment included an IDH1 peptide vaccine. These receptor sequences come from a woman aged 40 to 55 with glioma.

In its sample, this clone was seen a few times. V and J are TRBV7-9 and TRBJ1-1; D not certain. There are 13 residues in the CDR3. V was clipped by 5 bases and J by 7 bases, with 14 bases between them. The germline gives CDR1 SEHNR, CDR2 FQNEAQ (reference sequence). DNA of the CDR3: TGTGCCAGCAGCCCCCAGGTTACCTTTGAAGCTTTCTTT. Amino acid sequence: CASSPQVTFEAFF.

The rearrangement uses TRBV7-9 and TRBJ1-4; possibly TRBD1 for D (5 bases). V lost 4 bases to trimming and J lost 3 bases, with 12 bases between them. Germline-derived CDR1 and CDR2 are SEHNR and FQNEAQ (reference sequence). This CDR3 is 15 amino acids long. The CDR3 region has the DNA TGTGCCAGCAGCTGGCGGGGGGAACCTAATGAAAAACTGTTTTTT. It translates to CASSWRGEPNEKLFF. Together with reference TRBV7-9 and TRBJ1-4, the CDR3 gives the full variable domain: DTGVSQNPRHKITKRGQNVTFRCDPISEHNRLYWYRQTLGQGPEFLTYFQNEAQLEKSRLLSDRFSAERPKGSFSTLEIQRTEQGDSAMYLCASSWRGEPNEKLFFGSGTQLSVL.

The V and J genes are TRBV30 and TRBJ1-4; no clear D. This CDR3 is built from 15 residues. Germline V gene lookup returns CDR1 GTSNPN and CDR2 SVGIG (reference sequence). V was trimmed by 4 bases and J by 6 bases, leaving 18 bases between them. CDR3 DNA sequence: TGTGCCTGGACTGCGGGGAGCGAGAGCCATGAAAAACTGTTTTTT. Amino acid sequence: CAWTAGSESHEKLFF.

The chain links TRBV27 to TRBJ1-6, with 9 bases lining up with TRBD1. The ends lost 6 bases at V and 7 bases at J; junction bases unmatched: 4. The CDR3 is 14 amino acids. The germline gives CDR1 MNHEY, CDR2 SMNVEV (reference sequence). Here the CDR3 reads CASRRTGENSPLHF. The DNA for the CDR3 is TGTGCCAGCAGGCGGACAGGGGAAAATTCACCCCTCCACTTT.

V and J are TRBV5-1 and TRBJ2-5; TRBD2 matches at 13 bases. The CDR3 runs 16 residues. The V gene end was trimmed by 2 bases and the J gene end by 4 bases; junction bases not matched to a gene: 5. Germline CDR1 and CDR2: SGHRS and YFSETQ. The DNA for the CDR3 is TGCGCCAGCAGCTTCAGACTAGCGGGAGGATTAGAGACCCAGTACTTC. Its translation is CASSFRLAGGLETQYF.

J is TRBJ2-2 and V is TRBV27; possible D gene TRBD2, 6 bases. Per germline, CDR1 MNHEY and CDR2 SMNVEV (reference sequence). V was clipped by 4 bases and J by 4 bases, with 13 bases between them. The CDR3 has 15 residues. In DNA form, the CDR3 reads TGTGCCAGCAGTTGGAGGGGTACAAGCACCGGGGAGCTGTTTTTT. It translates to CASSWRGTSTGELFF.

The chain recombines TRBV19 with TRBJ1-1; D gene ambiguous. CDR1 LNHDA and CDR2 SQIVND come from the germline V gene (reference sequence). V lost 6 bases to trimming and J lost 1 base, with 15 bases between them. The CDR3 contains 15 residues. DNA for the CDR3: TGTGCCAGTAGGACCCGAACTTTCTCGAACACTGAAGCTTTCTTT. Translated, it gives CASRTRTFSNTEAFF.

This chain joins TRBV5-4 and TRBJ2-3; tentatively, D is TRBD2 (5 bases). Germline V gene sequence: CDR1 SGHNT, CDR2 YYREEE (reference sequence). V was shortened by 2 bases and J by 1 base, with 5 bases between the two germline ends. This CDR3 contains 13 residues. The CDR3 reads CASSLAGTDTQYF. The CDR3 DNA sequence: TGTGCCAGCAGCTTAGCGGGCACAGATACGCAGTATTTT.

The count of this clone is one. The chain couples TRBV2 to TRBJ2-7; tentatively, D is TRBD2 (6 bases). The germline gives CDR1 SNHLY, CDR2 FYNNEI. There are 13 residues in the CDR3. Trimming took 6 bases from V and 5 from J, leaving 14 bases between them. This CDR3 reads CASRQDGSDEQYF. CDR3 in DNA: TGTGCCAGCAGACAAGACGGGAGCGACGAGCAGTACTTC.

The V gene is TRBV19, the J gene TRBJ2-4; 12 nucleotides align to TRBD1. V lost 6 bases to trimming and J lost 1 base; unmatched junction nucleotides: 1. Germline assignment: CDR1 LNHDA and CDR2 SQIVND (reference sequence). This CDR3 spans 15 amino acids. The CDR3, as DNA: TGTGCCAGTAGGGGACAGGGGGCGGCCAAAAACATTCAGTACTTC. Translated, it gives CASRGQGAAKNIQYF.

This clone was seen once. CDR3 DNA sequence: TGTGCCAGCAGCGGGGCGCGGAGCAATCAGCCCCAGCATTTT. Translation gives CASSGARSNQPQHF. The chain has TRBV6-1 and TRBJ1-5, with D possibly TRBD1 on 5 matching bases. Germline V CDR1 and CDR2: MNHNS, SASEGT. This CDR3 is built from 14 residues. Trimming removed 6 bases at V and 1 base at J, with 10 bases between.

This sequence joins TRBV20-1 and TRBJ1-2, with D unclear. V was clipped by 5 bases and J by 8 bases, with 9 bases between them. CDR1 DFQATT and CDR2 SNEGSKA come from the germline V gene (reference sequence). The CDR3 runs 10 residues. The CDR3 loop is CSALHEGYTF. CDR3 sequence (DNA): TGCAGTGCTCTCCATGAGGGCTACACCTTC.

This sequence joins TRBV29-1 and TRBJ2-5, with 7 bases fitting TRBD1. CDR1 is SQVTM and CDR2 is ANQGSEA in the germline V gene. V lost 5 bases, J lost 2 bases, and 2 bases stayed unmatched. The CDR3 has 12 residues. The CDR3 nucleotides read TGCAGCGTTTTGACAGGGCAAGAGACCCAGTACTTC. It yields the protein CSVLTGQETQYF.

V usage is TRBV6-1 and J usage is TRBJ1-2; no clear D gene. The CDR3 extends over 20 amino acids. Germline lookup yields CDR1 MNHNS and CDR2 SASEGT. Deletions cut 4 bases from V and 3 bases from J, with 30 bases between. In DNA, the CDR3 is TGTGCCAGCAGTGTGGACCGACCATTACGCTCCCATCTCCCTCACTATGGCTACACCTTC. It specifies CASSVDRPLRSHLPHYGYTF.

V usage is TRBV14 and J usage is TRBJ1-2; unclear D gene. This CDR3 is built from 15 residues. CDR1 is SGHDN and CDR2 is FVKESK in the germline V gene. V lost 2 bases and J lost 4, with 14 bases in between. The CDR3 DNA reads as TGTGCCAGCAGCCAAAGAGGGAGCTCCCTCTATGGCTACACCTTC. Translation gives CASSQRGSSLYGYTF.

The V call is TRBV7-9, the J call TRBJ1-1; TRBD1 is a possible D gene (5 bases). The CDR3 spans 15 residues. Germline CDR1 and CDR2: SEHNR and FQNEAQ (reference sequence). V gave up 5 bases and J gave up 10 bases, with 23 bases separating them. CDR3 nucleotides: TGTGCCAGCAGCACCGACCCCGGGGGAGGGCCGGGAGCTTTCTTT. Protein sequence: CASSTDPGGGPGAFF. The whole variable domain, remainder taken from reference TRBV7-9 and TRBJ1-1, is DTGVSQNPRHKITKRGQNVTFRCDPISEHNRLYWYRQTLGQGPEFLTYFQNEAQLEKSRLLSDRFSAERPKGSFSTLEIQRTEQGDSAMYLCASSTDPGGGPGAFFGQGTRLTVV.

The rearrangement joins TRBV10-3 to TRBJ1-3; D unclear. CDR1 and CDR2 (germline): ENHRY, SYGVKD. This CDR3 is built from 17 residues. The V gene lost 4 bases and the J gene lost 0 bases, with 16 bases spanning the gap. CDR3 nucleotide sequence: TGTGCCATCAGTGGGCCAGTGGTCTGGAACTCTGGAAACACCATATATTTT. As protein: CAISGPVVWNSGNTIYF.

V usage is TRBV6-1 and J usage is TRBJ1-4; no clear D. Between the trimmed V and J ends, which lost 4 bases and 9 bases, there was a span of 15 bases. Germline assignment: CDR1 MNHNS and CDR2 SASEGT. The CDR3 is 14 residues long. The CDR3 reads CASSAALPPKKLFF. Here the CDR3 DNA reads TGTGCCAGCAGTGCCGCCCTCCCACCAAAAAAACTGTTTTTT.